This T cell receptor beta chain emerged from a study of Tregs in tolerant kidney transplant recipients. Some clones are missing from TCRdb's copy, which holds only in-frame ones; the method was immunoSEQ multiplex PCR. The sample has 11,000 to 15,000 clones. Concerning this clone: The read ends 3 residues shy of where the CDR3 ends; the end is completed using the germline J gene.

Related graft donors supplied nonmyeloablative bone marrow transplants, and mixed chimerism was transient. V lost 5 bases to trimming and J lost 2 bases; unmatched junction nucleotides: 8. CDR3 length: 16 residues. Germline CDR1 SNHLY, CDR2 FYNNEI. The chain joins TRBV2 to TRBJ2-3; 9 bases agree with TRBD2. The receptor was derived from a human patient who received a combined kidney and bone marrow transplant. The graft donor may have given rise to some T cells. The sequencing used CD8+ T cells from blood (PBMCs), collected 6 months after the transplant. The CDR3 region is CASSTSGTSPTDTQYF. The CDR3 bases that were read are TGTGCCAGCAGTACTTCCGGGACTAGCCCCACAGATACG.